These T cell receptor beta chains were read from a single sample in a study of molecular identifiers for immune sequencing clone quantification. TCRdb processed the PCR reads anew with MiXCR; each CDR3 protein has one entry. The profile shows 300,000 to 400,000 distinct CDR3 sequences, roughly 24% of them singletons. Material for sequencing was naive CD8+ T cells from blood, with Jurkat cell RNA spiked in. The receptor set was obtained from a human donor in good health. Some libraries in this study had Jurkat cell RNA spiked in. The CDR3 runs from the conserved cysteine through the conserved F or W. A D gene is named only where the DNA matches it firmly. For some rows the clone size is stated as once, few or many, or as a class when expanded; others skip it.

J gene: TRBJ2-7
V gene: TRBV4-1
D gene: TRBD1
clone size: NA
CDR3 length: 14
CDR3 DNA: TGCGCCAGCAGCCACGGACAGGGGCTCTACGAGCAGTACTTC
CDR3 protein: CASSHGQGLYEQYF

J gene: TRBJ1-1
V gene: TRBV30
D gene: NA
clone size: NA
CDR3 length: 15
CDR3 DNA: TGTGCCTGGAGTGTACTGCAGGAGGGGGACACTGAAGCTTTCTTT
CDR3 protein: CAWSVLQEGDTEAFF

J gene: TRBJ1-1
V gene: TRBV9
D gene: NA
clone size: many
CDR3 length: 15
CDR3 DNA: TGTGCCAGCAGCGAAGATCCAGTCATGAACACTGAAGCTTTCTTT
CDR3 protein: CASSEDPVMNTEAFF

J gene: TRBJ2-7
V gene: TRBV12-3/TRBV12-4
D gene: NA
clone size: NA
CDR3 length: 13
CDR3 DNA: TGTGCCAGCAGTTTCCGGGACGTGGGGGAGCAGTACTTC
CDR3 protein: CASSFRDVGEQYF

J gene: TRBJ2-7
V gene: TRBV20-1
D gene: NA
clone size: NA
CDR3 length: 13
CDR3 DNA: TGCAGTGCTAGGGACAGTTCGAGGTACGAGCAGTACTTC
CDR3 protein: CSARDSSRYEQYF

J gene: TRBJ2-7
V gene: TRBV27
D gene: NA
clone size: NA
CDR3 length: 14
CDR3 DNA: TGTGCCAGCAGTCCAAGGGGGGACACCTACGAGCAGTACTTC
CDR3 protein: CASSPRGDTYEQYF

J gene: TRBJ2-3
V gene: TRBV11-2
D gene: TRBD1
clone size: once
CDR3 length: 15
CDR3 DNA: TGTGCCAGCAGCTGGGGCCAGGGGGTCCCCGCTACGCCGTATTTT
CDR3 protein: CASSWGQGVPATPYF

J gene: TRBJ1-1
V gene: TRBV20-1
D gene: NA
clone size: many
CDR3 length: 13
CDR3 DNA: TGCAGTGCTAGAGATCAACGGAACACTGAAGCTTTCTTT
CDR3 protein: CSARDQRNTEAFF

J gene: TRBJ2-1
V gene: TRBV29-1
D gene: TRBD1
clone size: NA
CDR3 length: 14
CDR3 DNA: TGCAGCGTTGGTCTGACAGGGGCCTACAATGAGCAGTTCTTC
CDR3 protein: CSVGLTGAYNEQFF

J gene: TRBJ1-2
V gene: TRBV4-3
D gene: NA
clone size: NA
CDR3 length: 20
CDR3 DNA: TGCGCCAGCAGCCAAGGGGAGAGGATCTTGCCGGATCAAGCTAACTATGGCTACACCTTC
CDR3 protein: CASSQGERILPDQANYGYTF

J gene: TRBJ2-3
V gene: TRBV30
D gene: NA
clone size: many
CDR3 length: 14
CDR3 DNA: TGTGCCTGGAGTTCTGGTCAGGGATCGGAGGGTGTCCTTTTT
CDR3 protein: CAWSSGQGSEGVLF

J gene: TRBJ2-1
V gene: TRBV12-3/TRBV12-4
D gene: TRBD2
clone size: NA
CDR3 length: 14
CDR3 DNA: TGTGCCTGCAGTTTGGGTAGCGGGGGGGCCGAGCAGTTCTTC
CDR3 protein: CACSLGSGGAEQFF

J gene: TRBJ2-7
V gene: TRBV9
D gene: NA
clone size: NA
CDR3 length: 15
CDR3 DNA: TGTGCCAGCAGCGTATCGGAGCGGGTCTCCTACGAGCAGTACTTC
CDR3 protein: CASSVSERVSYEQYF

J gene: TRBJ2-7
V gene: TRBV7-9
D gene: TRBD1
clone size: NA
CDR3 length: 14
CDR3 DNA: TGTCCCAGCAGCGCCCGACAGGGAACCATCGAGCAGTACTTC
CDR3 protein: CPSSARQGTIEQYF

J gene: TRBJ1-5
V gene: TRBV6-2/TRBV6-3
D gene: NA
clone size: many
CDR3 length: 13
CDR3 DNA: TGTGCCAGCAGTTACGGGAGCAATCAGCCCCAGCATTTT
CDR3 protein: CASSYGSNQPQHF

J gene: TRBJ1-6
V gene: TRBV3-1
D gene: NA
clone size: NA
CDR3 length: 15
CDR3 DNA: TGTGCCAGCAGCCACGAAGGACAGAGCAATTCACCCCTCCACTTT
CDR3 protein: CASSHEGQSNSPLHF

J gene: TRBJ2-3
V gene: TRBV29-1
D gene: TRBD2
clone size: many
CDR3 length: 16
CDR3 DNA: TGCAGCGTTGATAACCGACTAGCGGGTAGCACAGATACGCAGTATTTT
CDR3 protein: CSVDNRLAGSTDTQYF

J gene: TRBJ1-1
V gene: TRBV20-1
D gene: NA
clone size: many
CDR3 length: 16
CDR3 DNA: TGCAGTGCTAGAGTGTGGCAGGGGCCGACGAACACTGAAGCTTTCTTT
CDR3 protein: CSARVWQGPTNTEAFF

J gene: TRBJ2-7
V gene: TRBV28
D gene: TRBD2
clone size: NA
CDR3 length: 16
CDR3 DNA: TGTGCCAGCAGTCCAACTCTGGGACTAGCGGGTTACGAGCAGTACTTC
CDR3 protein: CASSPTLGLAGYEQYF

J gene: TRBJ2-7
V gene: TRBV20-1
D gene: NA
clone size: NA
CDR3 length: 12
CDR3 DNA: TGCCGTGCCCAGGAATATGGCTACGAGCAGTACTTC
CDR3 protein: CRAQEYGYEQYF

J gene: TRBJ2-5
V gene: TRBV12-3/TRBV12-4
D gene: NA
clone size: few
CDR3 length: 15
CDR3 DNA: TGTGCCAGCAGCCCAAGGGACATCCCCCAAGAGACCCAGTACTTC
CDR3 protein: CASSPRDIPQETQYF

J gene: TRBJ2-2
V gene: TRBV29-1
D gene: NA
clone size: NA
CDR3 length: 11
CDR3 DNA: TGCAGCTCCTGGTTTGCGGGGGAGCTGTTTTTT
CDR3 protein: CSSWFAGELFF

J gene: TRBJ2-2
V gene: TRBV19
D gene: NA
clone size: NA
CDR3 length: 14
CDR3 DNA: TGTGCCAGTAGAGGGGAGATGAACACCGGGGAGCAGTTTTTT
CDR3 protein: CASRGEMNTGEQFF

J gene: TRBJ2-5
V gene: TRBV12-3/TRBV12-4
D gene: TRBD1
clone size: NA
CDR3 length: 14
CDR3 DNA: TGTGCCAGCAGCCGGGACAGGGGAAAAGAGACCCAGTACTTC
CDR3 protein: CASSRDRGKETQYF

J gene: TRBJ2-1
V gene: TRBV7-9
D gene: NA
clone size: NA
CDR3 length: 13
CDR3 DNA: TGTGCCAGCAGCTTAGCGTATATCAATGAGCAGTTCTTC
CDR3 protein: CASSLAYINEQFF

J gene: TRBJ2-1
V gene: TRBV4-3
D gene: TRBD2
clone size: few
CDR3 length: 16
CDR3 DNA: TGCGCCAGCAGCCAAGACGCGGGAGGAAGGGCAAGTGAGCAGTTCTTC
CDR3 protein: CASSQDAGGRASEQFF

J gene: TRBJ2-7
V gene: TRBV5-4
D gene: TRBD2
clone size: NA
CDR3 length: 14
CDR3 DNA: TGTGCCAGCAGCGGGGGACTAGCGTCCTACGAGCAGTACTTC
CDR3 protein: CASSGGLASYEQYF

J gene: TRBJ1-1
V gene: TRBV30
D gene: NA
clone size: NA
CDR3 length: 13
CDR3 DNA: TGTGCCTGGAGTGTAGTAGGGGGCACTGAAGCTTTCTTT
CDR3 protein: CAWSVVGGTEAFF

J gene: TRBJ1-6
V gene: TRBV28
D gene: TRBD1
clone size: NA
CDR3 length: 14
CDR3 DNA: TGTGCCTTTAGGGGGACAGGAGATAATTCACCCCTCCACTTT
CDR3 protein: CAFRGTGDNSPLHF

J gene: TRBJ2-7
V gene: TRBV10-3
D gene: NA
clone size: NA
CDR3 length: 13
CDR3 DNA: TGTGCCATCAGTGAGGTCCTTCGGGTCGAGCAGTACTTC
CDR3 protein: CAISEVLRVEQYF

J gene: TRBJ2-3
V gene: TRBV27
D gene: NA
clone size: few
CDR3 length: 12
CDR3 DNA: TGTGCCAGCAGATCTAGCACAGATACGCAGTATTTT
CDR3 protein: CASRSSTDTQYF

J gene: TRBJ2-3
V gene: TRBV30
D gene: TRBD2
clone size: few
CDR3 length: 14
CDR3 DNA: TGTGCCTGGAGTGTAGCGGGGGCCACAGATACGCAGTATTTT
CDR3 protein: CAWSVAGATDTQYF

J gene: TRBJ2-5
V gene: TRBV14
D gene: NA
clone size: few
CDR3 length: 14
CDR3 DNA: TGTGCCAGCAGCCAAGATTGGACAGAAGAGACCCAGTACTTC
CDR3 protein: CASSQDWTEETQYF

J gene: TRBJ2-3
V gene: TRBV6-5
D gene: NA
clone size: NA
CDR3 length: 16
CDR3 DNA: TGTGCCAGCAAACCGGTCTTGGACCCGCCCGGGGATGCGCAGTATTTT
CDR3 protein: CASKPVLDPPGDAQYF

J gene: TRBJ2-6
V gene: TRBV6-5
D gene: TRBD2
clone size: NA
CDR3 length: 19
CDR3 DNA: TGTGCCAGCAGGTTTAGCCTAGCGGGAACCAAGGAAGGGGCCAACGTCCTGCCTTTC
CDR3 protein: CASRFSLAGTKEGANVLPF

J gene: TRBJ2-3
V gene: TRBV12-3/TRBV12-4
D gene: TRBD2
clone size: few
CDR3 length: 16
CDR3 DNA: TGTGCCAGCAGTTTGACTAGCGGGGGGGGCACAGATACGCAGTATTTT
CDR3 protein: CASSLTSGGGTDTQYF

J gene: TRBJ2-7
V gene: TRBV6-5
D gene: TRBD2
clone size: few
CDR3 length: 16
CDR3 DNA: TGTGCCAGCAGTTACTCTACTAGCGGGGTTGCCTACGAGCAGTACTTC
CDR3 protein: CASSYSTSGVAYEQYF

J gene: TRBJ1-4
V gene: TRBV9
D gene: NA
clone size: many
CDR3 length: 14
CDR3 DNA: TGTGCCAGCAGCACGACGGCGGTGGATGAAAAACTGTTTTTT
CDR3 protein: CASSTTAVDEKLFF

J gene: TRBJ2-7
V gene: TRBV19
D gene: NA
clone size: few
CDR3 length: 14
CDR3 DNA: TGTGCCAGTCGGGATCTGACGCTCGACTACGAGCAGTACTTC
CDR3 protein: CASRDLTLDYEQYF

J gene: TRBJ1-1
V gene: TRBV4-1
D gene: TRBD1
clone size: NA
CDR3 length: 15
CDR3 DNA: TGCGCCAGCAGCCAAGCACAGGGGTGGAACACTGAAGCTTTCTTT
CDR3 protein: CASSQAQGWNTEAFF

J gene: TRBJ2-2
V gene: TRBV7-9
D gene: NA
clone size: many
CDR3 length: 12
CDR3 DNA: TGTGCCAGCAGGGGGGCATCCGGGGAGCTGTTTTTT
CDR3 protein: CASRGASGELFF

J gene: TRBJ2-7
V gene: TRBV4-3
D gene: TRBD1
clone size: many
CDR3 length: 16
CDR3 DNA: TGCGCCAGCAGCCAAGATCTAGGGGGCAACTCCTACGAGCAGTACTTC
CDR3 protein: CASSQDLGGNSYEQYF

J gene: TRBJ2-7
V gene: TRBV19
D gene: TRBD2
clone size: NA
CDR3 length: 15
CDR3 DNA: TGTGCCAGTAGTCTTCTAGCGGGAGATACCTACGAGCAGTACTTC
CDR3 protein: CASSLLAGDTYEQYF

J gene: TRBJ1-4
V gene: TRBV9
D gene: NA
clone size: NA
CDR3 length: 14
CDR3 DNA: TGTGCCAGCAGCGCCGGGACATTGGATGAAAAACTGTTTTTT
CDR3 protein: CASSAGTLDEKLFF

J gene: TRBJ1-5
V gene: TRBV12-3/TRBV12-4
D gene: NA
clone size: NA
CDR3 length: 15
CDR3 DNA: TGTGCCAGCAGTTTTTCGGGGGCTAGCAATCAGCCCCAGCATTTT
CDR3 protein: CASSFSGASNQPQHF

J gene: TRBJ2-7
V gene: TRBV4-1
D gene: TRBD1
clone size: few
CDR3 length: 16
CDR3 DNA: TGCGCCAGCAGCCAAGAACCGGGACAGGGGTTTTACGAGCAGTACTTC
CDR3 protein: CASSQEPGQGFYEQYF

J gene: TRBJ2-3
V gene: TRBV6-5
D gene: NA
clone size: few
CDR3 length: 16
CDR3 DNA: TGTGCCAGCAGTTACTCGGAACAGGCCCCCACAGATACGCAGTATTTT
CDR3 protein: CASSYSEQAPTDTQYF

J gene: TRBJ2-5
V gene: TRBV5-3
D gene: NA
clone size: NA
CDR3 length: 16
CDR3 DNA: TGTGCCAGCAGCCCAGGACTCGCGGGGCGTAAAGAGACCCAGTACTTC
CDR3 protein: CASSPGLAGRKETQYF

J gene: TRBJ2-7
V gene: TRBV6-2/TRBV6-3
D gene: NA
clone size: NA
CDR3 length: 11
CDR3 DNA: TGTGCCAGCAGTTACCCCCCCGAGCAGTACTTC
CDR3 protein: CASSYPPEQYF

J gene: TRBJ1-1
V gene: TRBV5-6
D gene: NA
clone size: many
CDR3 length: 15
CDR3 DNA: TGTGCCAGCAGCCCAGGACAAGGAATGAACACTGAAGCTTTCTTT
CDR3 protein: CASSPGQGMNTEAFF

J gene: TRBJ2-2
V gene: TRBV28
D gene: TRBD2
clone size: many
CDR3 length: 16
CDR3 DNA: TGTGCCAGCAGCCGTGCGCGCGGGAGGAACACCGGGGAGCTGTTTTTT
CDR3 protein: CASSRARGRNTGELFF

J gene: TRBJ2-7
V gene: TRBV11-2
D gene: TRBD1
clone size: NA
CDR3 length: 13
CDR3 DNA: TGTGCCAGCAGCGTTTGGACAGGGGACGAGCAGTACTTC
CDR3 protein: CASSVWTGDEQYF

J gene: TRBJ1-2
V gene: TRBV7-9
D gene: NA
clone size: many
CDR3 length: 13
CDR3 DNA: TGTGCCAGCAGCTTAGACAATAACTATGGCTACACCTTC
CDR3 protein: CASSLDNNYGYTF

J gene: TRBJ1-2
V gene: TRBV5-5
D gene: NA
clone size: few
CDR3 length: 13
CDR3 DNA: TGTGCCAGCAGCTTGATTGAAGACTATGGCTACACCTTC
CDR3 protein: CASSLIEDYGYTF

J gene: TRBJ2-5
V gene: TRBV5-4
D gene: NA
clone size: many
CDR3 length: 13
CDR3 DNA: TGTGCCAGCAGCTTCCCAGGAAAAGAGACCCAGTACTTC
CDR3 protein: CASSFPGKETQYF